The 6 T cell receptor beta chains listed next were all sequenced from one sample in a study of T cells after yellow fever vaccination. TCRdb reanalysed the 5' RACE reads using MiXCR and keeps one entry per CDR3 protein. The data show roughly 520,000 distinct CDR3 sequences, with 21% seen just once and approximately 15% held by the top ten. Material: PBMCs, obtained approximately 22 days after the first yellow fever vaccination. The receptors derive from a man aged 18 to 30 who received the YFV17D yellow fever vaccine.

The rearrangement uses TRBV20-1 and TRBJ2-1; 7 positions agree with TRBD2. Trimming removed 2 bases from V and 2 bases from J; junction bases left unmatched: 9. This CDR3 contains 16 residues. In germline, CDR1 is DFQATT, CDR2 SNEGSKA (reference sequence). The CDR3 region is CSARSTSRGAYNEQFF. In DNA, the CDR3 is TGCAGTGCTAGATCCACTTCACGGGGGGCCTACAATGAGCAGTTCTTC.

The CDR3 DNA is TGTGCCAGCAGGGCCGCCCTCCCTGGGGTAGAGCAGTTCTTC. This sequence encodes CASRAALPGVEQFF. The chain uses TRBV7-9 and TRBJ2-1; unclear D gene. Trimming left V 6 bases short and J 10 bases short, with 19 bases between. This CDR3 has 14 amino acids. Germline-derived CDR1 and CDR2 are SEHNR and FQNEAQ (reference sequence).

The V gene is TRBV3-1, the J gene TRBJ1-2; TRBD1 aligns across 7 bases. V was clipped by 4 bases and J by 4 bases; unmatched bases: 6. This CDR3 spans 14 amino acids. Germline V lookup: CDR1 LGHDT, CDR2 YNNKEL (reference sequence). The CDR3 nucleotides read TGTGCCAGCAGCCGTACCGGACAGGCCTATGGCTACACCTTC. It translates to CASSRTGQAYGYTF.

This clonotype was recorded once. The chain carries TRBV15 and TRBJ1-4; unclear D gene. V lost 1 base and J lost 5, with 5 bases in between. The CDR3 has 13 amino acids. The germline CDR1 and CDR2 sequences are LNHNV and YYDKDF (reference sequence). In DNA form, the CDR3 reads TGTGCCACCAGCAGAGTGCAGAATGAAAAACTGTTTTTT. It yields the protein CATSRVQNEKLFF.

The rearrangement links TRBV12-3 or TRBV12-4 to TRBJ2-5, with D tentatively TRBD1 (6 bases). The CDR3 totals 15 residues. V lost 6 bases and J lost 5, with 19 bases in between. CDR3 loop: CASSPKSQGRETQYF. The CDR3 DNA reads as TGTGCCAGCAGCCCCAAATCCCAGGGGCGGGAGACCCAGTACTTC.

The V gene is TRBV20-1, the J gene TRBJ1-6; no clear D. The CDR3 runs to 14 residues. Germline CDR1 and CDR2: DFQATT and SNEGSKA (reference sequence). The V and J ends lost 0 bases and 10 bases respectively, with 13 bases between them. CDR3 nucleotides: TGCAGTGCTAGAGATGGTGGGTCTGACTCACCCCTCCACTTT. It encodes CSARDGGSDSPLHF.